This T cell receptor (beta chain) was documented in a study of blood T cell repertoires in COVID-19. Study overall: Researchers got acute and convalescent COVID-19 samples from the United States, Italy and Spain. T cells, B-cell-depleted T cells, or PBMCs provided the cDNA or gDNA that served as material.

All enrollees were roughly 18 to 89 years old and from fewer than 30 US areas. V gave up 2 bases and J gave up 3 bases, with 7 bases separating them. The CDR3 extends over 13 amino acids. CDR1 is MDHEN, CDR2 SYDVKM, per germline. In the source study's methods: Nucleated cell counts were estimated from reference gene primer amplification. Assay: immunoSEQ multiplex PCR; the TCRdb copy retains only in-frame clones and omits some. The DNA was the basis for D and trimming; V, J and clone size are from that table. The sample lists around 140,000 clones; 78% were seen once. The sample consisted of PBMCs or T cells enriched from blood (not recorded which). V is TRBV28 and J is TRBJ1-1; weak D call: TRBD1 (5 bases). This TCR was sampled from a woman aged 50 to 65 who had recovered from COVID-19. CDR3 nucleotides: TGTGCCAGCAGTTTAGGGGGGGACACTGAAGCTTTCTTT. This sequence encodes CASSLGGDTEAFF.